The rows below give T cell receptor beta chains drawn from one sample of a study of blood T cell repertoires in COVID-19. Libraries were prepared by immunoSEQ multiplex PCR; TCRdb keeps only in-frame clonotypes and omits some of them. The table records 30,000 to 35,000 clones, roughly 85% of them present only once. Sequences were obtained from peripheral blood. The receptors come from a man in his fifties with acute or convalescent COVID-19. Each CDR3 is given with its conserved first and last residue. The order of the fields is J gene, V gene, D gene, clone size, CDR3 DNA, CDR3 protein. D genes are given only for firm matches. Some rows mark clone size as missing; the rest say once, few, many or name a class of expanded clone.

TRBJ1-2,TRBV12-3/TRBV12-4,-,-,TGTGCCAGCAGTTTAACACCTAACTATGGCTACACCTTC,CASSLTPNYGYTF
TRBJ1-6,TRBV6-6,-,-,TGTGCCAGCAGTTACCCGACAGATAATTCACCCCTCCACTTT,CASSYPTDNSPLHF
TRBJ2-7,TRBV27,TRBD1,-,TGTGCCAGCAGTTCCTCGGACAGGGACGAGCAGTACTTC,CASSSSDRDEQYF
TRBJ2-7,TRBV7-6,TRBD1,-,TGTGCCAGCAGCTTGGCCGGGACAGTATACGAGCAGTACTTC,CASSLAGTVYEQYF
TRBJ2-7,TRBV28,-,-,TGTGCCAGCAGTTTATTTCCAGGGTTCCGGGTTGGGTCCTACGAGCAGTACTTC,CASSLFPGFRVGSYEQYF
TRBJ2-7,TRBV19,TRBD2,-,TGTGCCAGTAGTATTGGGACGGGAGGCTACGAGCAGTACTTC,CASSIGTGGYEQYF
TRBJ1-2,TRBV6-5,-,-,TGTGCCAGCAGTTACACCCCACCGGGGAGGGATGGCTACACCTTC,CASSYTPPGRDGYTF
TRBJ2-7,TRBV5-1,TRBD1,once,TGCGCCAGCAGCCATGGGGACAGCTACGAGCAGTACTTC,CASSHGDSYEQYF
TRBJ1-4,TRBV19,TRBD1,once,TGTGCCAGTAGTAACCGGCCAGGGGGAGGTGAAAAACTGTTTTTT,CASSNRPGGGEKLFF
TRBJ2-1,TRBV19,-,-,TGTGCCAGTAGTATAGCTGAGCGCAGCTCCTACAATGAGCAGTTCTTC,CASSIAERSSYNEQFF
TRBJ1-6,TRBV19,-,-,TGTGCCAGTAGGACCCCGGGGGCCTATAATTCACCCCTCCACTTT,CASRTPGAYNSPLHF
TRBJ2-2,TRBV7-6,-,-,TGTGCCAGCAGCGCCCGGGTCCCAAGCGAATTGAACACCGGGGAGCTGTTTTTT,CASSARVPSELNTGELFF
TRBJ2-1,TRBV18,-,-,TGTGCCAGCTCACTCTCCTTAACTGGCCTGAGGAATGAGCAGTTCTTC,CASSLSLTGLRNEQFF
TRBJ1-3,TRBV19,-,-,TGTGCCAGTAAACCCGGGGGGGGCTCCATCTCTGGAAACACCATATATTTT,CASKPGGGSISGNTIYF
TRBJ1-2,TRBV5-1,-,-,TGCGCCAGCCAATCCGGGTTAGCTAACTATGGCTACACCTTC,CASQSGLANYGYTF
TRBJ1-6,TRBV5-4,TRBD1,-,TGTGCCAGCAGCTCAACCCTAGGGGGCTCACCCCTCCACTTT,CASSSTLGGSPLHF
TRBJ2-2,TRBV25-1,-,-,TGTGCCAGCAGTGAATTGGTCATGGAAGGGTATAGCGACGGGGAGCTGTTTTTT,CASSELVMEGYSDGELFF
TRBJ2-3,TRBV29-1,-,-,TGCAGCGTTGTCTGGACTCTTGATACGCAGTATTTT,CSVVWTLDTQYF
TRBJ2-2,TRBV19,-,-,TGTGCCAGTAGTATCAACAGGAACACCGGGGAGCTGTTTTTT,CASSINRNTGELFF
TRBJ2-7,TRBV3-1/TRBV3-2,TRBD2,-,TGTGCCAGCAGCCGCCGACTAGCGGGAGGGCCTGGCGAGCAGTACTTC,CASSRRLAGGPGEQYF
TRBJ2-7,TRBV7-8,TRBD1,-,TGTGCCAGCAGCACCCGGACAGGGGGCGCCGACGAGCAGTACTTC,CASSTRTGGADEQYF
TRBJ2-7,TRBV7-9,TRBD1,few,TGTGCCAGCAGCCCCGGGACAGTGATCTACGAGCAGTACTTC,CASSPGTVIYEQYF
TRBJ2-1,TRBV5-6,-,-,TGTGCCAGCAGCGCGGGCCTTGAACTGTTCTTC,CASSAGLELFF
TRBJ2-1,TRBV20-1,TRBD1,once,TGCAGTGCTAGTAGGGACAGGGGGTACAATGAGCAGTTCTTC,CSASRDRGYNEQFF
TRBJ1-5,TRBV19,TRBD1,once,TGTGCCAGTACCACAGGGGTGGGCAATCAGCCCCAGCATTTT,CASTTGVGNQPQHF
TRBJ1-6,TRBV30,TRBD1,-,TGTGCCTCACTAGGACAGGTGAATTCACCCCTCCACTTT,CASLGQVNSPLHF
TRBJ1-5,TRBV7-9,-,-,TGTGCCAGCAGCCCGGCGGGGTCGCAGCCCCAGCATTTT,CASSPAGSQPQHF
TRBJ2-1,TRBV19,TRBD1,-,TGTGCCAGTAGTTTGGGACAGGGGTTGGAACATGAGCAGTTCTTC,CASSLGQGLEHEQFF
TRBJ1-6,TRBV25-1,-,-,TGTGCCAGCAGAAAGACAGGTGGTAATTCACCCCTCCACTTT,CASRKTGGNSPLHF
TRBJ2-1,TRBV9,-,-,TGTGCCAGCAGCGTAGTCGGGGTAGGAGACGGGGAGCAGTTCTTC,CASSVVGVGDGEQFF
TRBJ1-4,TRBV10-1,-,-,TGCGCCAGCTGTCCGGGGTATAATGAAAAACTGTTTTTT,CASCPGYNEKLFF
TRBJ2-7,TRBV9,TRBD1,-,TGTGCCAGCAGCCCGGCTGGGACAGGGGGGGACGGGGGCGTCTTCGAGCAGTACTTC,CASSPAGTGGDGGVFEQYF
TRBJ2-2,TRBV9,TRBD2,few,TGTGCCAGCAGCCTGGTACTAGCGGGGGGCACCGGGGAGCTGTTTTTT,CASSLVLAGGTGELFF
TRBJ1-4,TRBV3-1/TRBV3-2,-,-,TGTGCCAGCAGCCAAGTCAACAGTAATGAAAAACTGTTTTTT,CASSQVNSNEKLFF
TRBJ2-1,TRBV18,TRBD2,once,TGTGCCAGCTCACAAACGAGCGGGGGGGGCAATGAGCAGTTCTTC,CASSQTSGGGNEQFF
TRBJ2-7,TRBV27,TRBD1,-,TGTGCCAGCAGTCGGGACAGGGTCGACGAGCAGTACTTC,CASSRDRVDEQYF
TRBJ2-2,TRBV14,TRBD1,-,TGTGCCAGCAGCCAAGACAAAGACAGGGCTAGGTGGGAGCTGTTTTTT,CASSQDKDRARWELFF
TRBJ1-2,TRBV9,-,-,TGTGCCAGCAGCGTAACCACAGACAACTATGGCTACACCTTC,CASSVTTDNYGYTF
TRBJ1-2,TRBV30,-,-,TGTGCCTGGACCACTGGAGGGGCAATCTATGGCTACACCTTC,CAWTTGGAIYGYTF
TRBJ2-7,TRBV24-1,TRBD1,-,TGTGCCACCAGTGATGAGACAGGGGACGAGCAGTACTTC,CATSDETGDEQYF
TRBJ1-1,TRBV3-1/TRBV3-2,-,once,TGTGCCAGCAGAGGAGACGACCCCACTGAAGCTTTCTTT,CASRGDDPTEAFF